This TCR beta chain was recorded in a study of T cell responses to AZD1222 COVID-19 vaccine. General observations from the study: Repertoires were sampled only after the peak T cell response. A mostly white British donor set with more females was recruited, and clonal diversity was possibly underestimated. Vaccine-related CD4 TCRs covered spike, predominating at 160-218 and 743-854.

Second doses at about 4 or about 12 weeks were pooled. Remarks on this clone: The antigen remains unidentified.

The CDR3 covers 14 residues. V lost 5 bases to trimming and J lost 5 bases, with 19 bases between them. Germline V gene lookup returns CDR1 SQVTM and CDR2 ANQGSEA. Sequencing was performed with immunoSEQ multiplex PCR; in TCRdb, only in-frame clones are kept and a portion is missing. The repertoire holds approximately 150,000 clones, with about nine tenths as singletons. The sequencing here drew on peripheral blood, taken 28 days after the second AZD1222 dose. This chain links TRBV29-1 with TRBJ2-7, with a weak D call TRBD2 (5 bases). The clonotype originates from an adult who received the AZD1222 COVID-19 vaccine. CDR3 amino acids: CSVRGLIGVDEQYF. The CDR3 DNA sequence: TGCAGCGTTCGAGGGCTGATCGGGGTGGACGAGCAGTACTTC.